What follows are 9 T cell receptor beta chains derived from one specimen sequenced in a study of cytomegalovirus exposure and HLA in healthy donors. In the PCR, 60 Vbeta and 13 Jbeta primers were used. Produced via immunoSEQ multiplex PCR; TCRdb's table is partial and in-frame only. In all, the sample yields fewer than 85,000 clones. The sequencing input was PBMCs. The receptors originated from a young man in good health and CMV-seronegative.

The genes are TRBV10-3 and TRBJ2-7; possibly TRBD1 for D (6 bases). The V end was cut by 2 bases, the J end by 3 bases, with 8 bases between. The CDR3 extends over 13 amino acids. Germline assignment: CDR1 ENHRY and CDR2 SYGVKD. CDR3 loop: CAISERQDYEQYF. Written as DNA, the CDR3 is TGTGCCATCAGTGAGAGACAGGACTACGAGCAGTACTTC.

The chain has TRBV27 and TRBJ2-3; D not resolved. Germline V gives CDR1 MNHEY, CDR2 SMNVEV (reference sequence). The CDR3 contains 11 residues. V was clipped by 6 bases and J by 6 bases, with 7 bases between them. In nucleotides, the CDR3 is TGTGCCAGCAGGTTAGGCGATACGCAGTATTTT. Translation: CASRLGDTQYF.

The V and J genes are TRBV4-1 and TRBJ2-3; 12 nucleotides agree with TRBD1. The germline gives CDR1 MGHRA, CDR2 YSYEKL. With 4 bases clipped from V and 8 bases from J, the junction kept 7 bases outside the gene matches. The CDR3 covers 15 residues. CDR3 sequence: CASSPRDRGLTTQYF. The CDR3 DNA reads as TGCGCCAGCAGCCCCCGGGACAGGGGGCTGACTACGCAGTATTTT.

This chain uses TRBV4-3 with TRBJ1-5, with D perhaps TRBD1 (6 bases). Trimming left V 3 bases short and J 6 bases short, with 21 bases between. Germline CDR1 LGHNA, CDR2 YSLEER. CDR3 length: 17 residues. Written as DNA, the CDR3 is TGCGCCAGCAGCCAGTATCCGTTACGCAGGGGTACTCAGCCCCAGCATTTT. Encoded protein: CASSQYPLRRGTQPQHF.

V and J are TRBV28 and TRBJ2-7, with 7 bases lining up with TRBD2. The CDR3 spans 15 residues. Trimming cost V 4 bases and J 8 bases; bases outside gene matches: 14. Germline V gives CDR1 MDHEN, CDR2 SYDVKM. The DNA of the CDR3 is TGTGCCAGCAGTTCCATACTAGCGTCATATTCCCAGCAGTACTTC. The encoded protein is CASSSILASYSQQYF. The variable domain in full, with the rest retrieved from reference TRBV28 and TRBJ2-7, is DVKVTQSSRYLVKRTGEKVFLECVQDMDHENMFWYRQDPGLGLRLIYFSYDVKMKEKGDIPEGYSVSREKKERFSLILESASTNQTSMYLCASSSILASYSQQYFGPGTRLTVT.

The CDR3 nucleotides read TGTGCCAGCTCCCTTGACTATACAGATACGCAGTATTTT. The encoded protein is CASSLDYTDTQYF. The chain has TRBV18 and TRBJ2-3, with D possibly being TRBD2 (5 bases). Trimming stripped 6 bases from V and 3 bases from J, with 10 bases between. In germline, CDR1 is KGHSH, CDR2 LQKENI. The length of the CDR3 is 13 residues.

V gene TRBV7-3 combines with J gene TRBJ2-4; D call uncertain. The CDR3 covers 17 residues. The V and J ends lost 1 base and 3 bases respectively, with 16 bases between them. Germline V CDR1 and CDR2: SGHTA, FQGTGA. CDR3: CASSLSPFGGGKNIQYF. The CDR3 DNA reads TGTGCCAGCAGCTTAAGTCCGTTTGGCGGCGGCAAAAACATTCAGTACTTC.

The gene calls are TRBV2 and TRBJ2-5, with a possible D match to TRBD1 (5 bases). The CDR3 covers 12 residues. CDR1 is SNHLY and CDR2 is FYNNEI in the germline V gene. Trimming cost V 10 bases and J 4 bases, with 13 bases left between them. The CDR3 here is CATQGLGETQYF. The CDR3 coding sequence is TGTGCCACCCAGGGCCTCGGAGAGACCCAGTACTTC.

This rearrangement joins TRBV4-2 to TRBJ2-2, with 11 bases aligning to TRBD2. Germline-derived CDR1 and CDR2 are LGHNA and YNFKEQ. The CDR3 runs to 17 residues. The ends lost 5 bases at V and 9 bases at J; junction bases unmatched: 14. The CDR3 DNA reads TGTGCCAGCAGCTTGCAAAAGGGGGGACTAGCGGTCAGGGAGCTGTTTTTT. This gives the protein CASSLQKGGLAVRELFF.